This T cell receptor beta chain was obtained from a study of blood T cell repertoires in COVID-19. Turning to the study itself: Acute-phase and convalescent COVID-19 samples originated in the United States, Italy and Spain. Sources were T cells, B-cell-depleted T cells, or PBMCs; the material itself was cDNA or gDNA.

The CDR3 covers 12 residues. Per germline, CDR1 MNHEY and CDR2 SVGEGT. The V end lost 5 bases, the J end lost 7 bases, and 9 bases lay between the germline ends. The method was immunoSEQ multiplex PCR; TCRdb's version includes in-frame clones alone and lacks a portion of them. The sample consists of some 120,000 clones, approximately 90% of them appearing once. The sample was peripheral blood. This sequence joins TRBV6-2 or TRBV6-3 and TRBJ1-5; D remains unclear. The receptor was isolated from a human donor in a cohort sampled during active COVID-19. This chain's CDR3 is CASSPRLQPQHF. The CDR3 DNA reads TGTGCCAGCAGTCCCCGGTTGCAGCCCCAGCATTTT.